The sequence of this T cell receptor (beta chain) was determined in a study of Ad26.COV2.S vaccination and SARS-CoV-2 variants. Study results and caveats: Individuals receiving vaccine had higher spike-specific TCR breadth than placebo recipients did. Assessments of TCR breadth and depth may have underestimated the total T cell responses.

Treatment noted: some 20 received Ad26.COV2.S at low or high dose, single or two shots; about five received placebo; per-sample allocation not given. The investigators took samples on day 63 after the first vaccine or placebo injection. An adult aged 18-55 years in Boston served as the donor. Regarding this clone: Its antigen is currently unknown.

TCRdb's copy holds only in-frame clones and misses some; the assay was immunoSEQ multiplex PCR. The sample carries approximately 300,000 clones, over 80% recorded once. The source is a person aged 18-60 years who received the Ad26.COV2.S COVID-19 vaccine or a placebo. The sequencing used peripheral blood, collected in a trial of Ad26.COV2.S vaccine versus placebo.

The CDR3 protein is CASKPQGGQNIQYF. The CDR3, as DNA: TGTGCCAGTAAGCCACAGGGGGGGCAAAACATTCAGTACTTC. The rearrangement links TRBV19 to TRBJ2-4, with D possibly matching TRBD1 (8 bases). This CDR3 spans 14 amino acids. V gave up 7 bases and J gave up 5 bases, with 15 bases separating them. From germline, CDR1 is LNHDA and CDR2 SQIVND (reference sequence). Full variable domain (rest looked up from reference TRBV19 and TRBJ2-4): DGGITQSPKYLFRKEGQNVTLSCEQNLNHDAMYWYRQDPGQGLRLIYYSQIVNDFQKGDIAEGYSVSREKKESFPLTVTSAQKNPTAFYLCASKPQGGQNIQYFGAGTRLSVL.